Below are 23 T cell receptor beta chains sequenced from a single sample in a study of cytomegalovirus exposure and HLA in healthy donors. Primers: 60 Vbeta forward and 13 Jbeta reverse. Generated by immunoSEQ multiplex PCR, the TCRdb table keeps only in-frame clones and is missing some. The repertoire consists of roughly 100,000 clones, with 75% to 85% occurring once and the leading ten covering about 1.9%. Input material: PBMCs. Receptors originate from a man in his thirties or forties in good health and CMV-seronegative.

The table lists this clone with a few counts. The chain links TRBV2 to TRBJ2-7; D possibly corresponds to TRBD1 (6 bases). CDR1 is SNHLY and CDR2 is FYNNEI in the germline V gene. Trimming cost V 2 bases and J 13 bases, with 15 bases left between them. CDR3 length: 12 residues. The CDR3 here is CASSEIQGHRYF. The CDR3, as DNA: TGTGCCAGCAGTGAAATACAGGGCCATAGATACTTC.

This chain links TRBV5-1 with TRBJ1-1, with TRBD1 matching 9 bases. CDR1 SGHRS and CDR2 YFSETQ come from the germline V gene. The CDR3 has 15 amino acids. V trimming: 4 bases; J trimming: 5 bases; junction bases outside the gene matches: 9. In DNA form, the CDR3 reads TGCGCCAGCAGCACACAGGGGGCAACGTCGACTGAAGCTTTCTTT. Its protein is CASSTQGATSTEAFF.

The V and J genes are TRBV27 and TRBJ2-5; a possible D gene is TRBD2 (6 bases). Germline V gene data show CDR1 as MNHEY and CDR2 as SMNVEV (reference sequence). The CDR3 totals 13 residues. Trimming pared 3 bases from V and 5 bases from J, leaving 10 bases between. CDR3 sequence: CASSFARGETQYF. In nucleotides, the CDR3 is TGTGCCAGCAGTTTCGCTCGGGGGGAGACCCAGTACTTC.

The J gene is TRBJ2-7, the V gene TRBV27; the D gene is possibly TRBD1 (5 bases). CDR3 length: 13 residues. V lost 1 base, J lost 4 bases, and 8 bases lay in between. Germline-derived CDR1 and CDR2 are MNHEY and SMNVEV (reference sequence). Written as DNA, the CDR3 is TGTGCCAGCAGTTTATTGCAGGGATACGAGCAGTACTTC. The encoded protein is CASSLLQGYEQYF.

This clone was observed a few times. J is TRBJ2-1 and V is TRBV7-2; D not resolved. Germline CDR1 and CDR2: SGHTA and FQGNSA. CDR3 length: 12 amino acids. V lost 8 bases to trimming and J lost 10 bases, with 15 bases between them. The CDR3 loop is CASGPLGREQFF. The CDR3 nucleotides read TGTGCCAGCGGGCCTCTCGGTCGGGAGCAGTTCTTC.

The J gene is TRBJ2-7, the V gene TRBV28, with D maybe TRBD2 (6 bases). Trimming pared 2 bases from V and 2 bases from J, leaving 13 bases between. Germline V gene sequence: CDR1 MDHEN, CDR2 SYDVKM. This CDR3 has 15 amino acids. The CDR3, as DNA: TGTGCCAGCAGTTTACTCTGGGAGGCCACCTACGAGCAGTACTTC. Translation: CASSLLWEATYEQYF.

This clone was found once. Just one base apart from a much larger clone, this may be a read error. The V call is TRBV6-5, the J call TRBJ2-5; D is uncertain. The tail of the sequence fits TRBJ2-7 better, so the J call may be wrong. Germline assignment: CDR1 MNHEY and CDR2 SVGAGI. The CDR3 sequence is 11 residues long. The CDR3 DNA reads TGTGCCAGCAGTTCCCCCTACGAGCAGTACTTC. Its translation: CASSSPYEQYF.

The genes are TRBV29-1 and TRBJ1-1, with TRBD1 matching 7 bases. From germline, CDR1 is SQVTM and CDR2 ANQGSEA. The V segment lost 7 bases and the J segment 6 bases; nucleotides outside the gene matches: 20. This CDR3 comprises 16 residues. CDR3 nucleotides: TGCAGCGCTCCAGTAACCTCCGGGACAGCCCCCTCTGAAGCTTTCTTT. The encoded protein is CSAPVTSGTAPSEAFF. The variable domain in full, with the rest retrieved from reference TRBV29-1 and TRBJ1-1, is SAVISQKPSRDICQRGTSLTIQCQVDSQVTMMFWYRQQPGQSLTLIATANQGSEATYESGFVIDKFPISRPNLTFSTLTVSNMSPEDSSIYLCSAPVTSGTAPSEAFFGQGTRLTVV.

The chain is built from TRBV18 and TRBJ1-2; D gene unclear. V was cut by 6 bases and J by 7 bases, with 12 bases left in between. Per the germline V gene, CDR1 is KGHSH and CDR2 is LQKENI. This CDR3 is 12 amino acids long. The CDR3 region is CASSPIGVGYTF. As DNA, the CDR3 is TGTGCCAGCTCCCCCATCGGAGTTGGCTACACCTTC.

The chain has TRBV27 and TRBJ2-1; 9 bases line up with TRBD1. J gave up 0 bases and V 6 bases, and 3 bases lay outside the gene matches. Germline V lookup: CDR1 MNHEY, CDR2 SMNVEV (reference sequence). This CDR3 has 15 amino acids. CDR3 region: CASRDRGSSYNEQFF. CDR3 in DNA: TGTGCCAGCAGAGACAGGGGGAGCTCCTACAATGAGCAGTTCTTC.

The chain combines TRBV14 with TRBJ2-4; D is perhaps TRBD2 (6 bases). CDR3 length: 16 residues. Germline V gene data show CDR1 as SGHDN and CDR2 as FVKESK. Deletions cut 1 base from V and 2 bases from J, with 12 bases between. The CDR3 reads CASSQAGLSSKNIQYF. The CDR3 nucleotides read TGTGCCAGCAGCCAAGCGGGACTCTCGTCCAAAAACATTCAGTACTTC.

V gene TRBV5-1 combines with J gene TRBJ2-2; D call uncertain. The CDR3 covers 14 residues. The germline V gene encodes CDR1 SGHRS and CDR2 YFSETQ. V was cut by 4 bases and J by 3 bases, with 10 bases left in between. Written as DNA, the CDR3 is TGCGCCAGCAGCCCCTTATTAGACACCGGGGAGCTGTTTTTT. Translating gives CASSPLLDTGELFF.

The rearrangement uses TRBV7-2 and TRBJ1-1; 8 bases map to TRBD1. CDR3 length: 15 amino acids. After removal of 5 bases from V and 5 bases from J, the junction contained 10 bases not matched to a gene. The germline CDR1 and CDR2 sequences are SGHTA and FQGNSA. The CDR3 sequence is CASSRPGQGGTEAFF. The CDR3 DNA reads TGTGCCAGCAGCAGACCTGGACAGGGTGGGACTGAAGCTTTCTTT.

This chain joins TRBV4-1 and TRBJ1-4; TRBD1 is a possible D gene (6 bases). The V end was cut by 0 bases, the J end by 2 bases, with 10 bases between. The CDR3 totals 16 residues. The V gene's germline CDR1 is MGHRA and CDR2 YSYEKL. Here the CDR3 reads CASSQEGALTNEKLFF. CDR3 nucleotide sequence: TGCGCCAGCAGCCAAGAGGGGGCGCTGACTAATGAAAAACTGTTTTTT.

V and J are TRBV7-9 and TRBJ2-5; unclear D gene. The length of the CDR3 is 12 residues. The V gene lost 1 base and the J gene lost 4 bases, with 4 bases spanning the gap. Germline V gene data show CDR1 as SEHNR and CDR2 as FQNEAQ (reference sequence). The chain's CDR3 is CASSLVGETQYF. DNA for the CDR3: TGTGCCAGCAGCTTAGTCGGAGAGACCCAGTACTTC.

The CDR3 DNA reads TGTGCCTGGAGTGCTTCCCTGGGGGGGGGAAGGTATAATTCACCCCTCCACTTT. Translating it yields CAWSASLGGGRYNSPLHF. The chain recombines TRBV30 with TRBJ1-6, with D perhaps TRBD1 (5 bases). The CDR3 spans 18 residues. Germline values: CDR1 GTSNPN, CDR2 SVGIG (reference sequence). The ends were cut back, 1 base at V and 4 bases at J, with 20 bases in the middle.

The V gene is TRBV19, the J gene TRBJ2-2; 16 positions match TRBD2. Germline CDR1 LNHDA, CDR2 SQIVND (reference sequence). The CDR3 loop spans 19 amino acids. V gave up 5 bases and J gave up 3 bases; unmatched junction bases: 9. CDR3 bases: TGTGCCAGTAGTGGCCCGGGACTAGCGGGGGGGCTTTACACCGGGGAGCTGTTTTTT. It encodes CASSGPGLAGGLYTGELFF.

The chain carries TRBV27 and TRBJ1-1, with 7 bases fitting TRBD1. V gave up 6 bases and J gave up 1 base; unmatched junction bases: 5. The CDR3 runs 14 residues. Germline V gene lookup returns CDR1 MNHEY and CDR2 SMNVEV (reference sequence). Written as DNA, the CDR3 is TGTGCCAGCAGCTATGGGACAGCGAACACTGAAGCTTTCTTT. It yields the protein CASSYGTANTEAFF.

This chain links TRBV5-1 with TRBJ2-2; D unclear. CDR1 is SGHRS and CDR2 is YFSETQ in the germline V gene. Trimming took 0 bases from V and 1 from J, leaving 4 bases between them. CDR3 length: 14 amino acids. This chain's CDR3 is CASSLGGNTGELFF. The CDR3 nucleotides read TGCGCCAGCAGCTTGGGAGGGAACACCGGGGAGCTGTTTTTT.

This clone was counted only a few times. The chain employs TRBV4-3 and TRBJ2-1; no definite D call. V was pared by 2 bases and J by 2 bases, with 4 bases between. This CDR3 comprises 13 residues. Per germline, CDR1 LGHNA and CDR2 YSLEER. In DNA form, the CDR3 reads TGCGCCAGCAGCCAACAGGCCTACAATGAGCAGTTCTTC. Residues: CASSQQAYNEQFF.

The rearrangement uses TRBV19 and TRBJ1-2; 7 bases agree with TRBD1. V shed 8 bases, J shed 3 bases, and the junction held 6 bases outside the gene matches. CDR1 LNHDA and CDR2 SQIVND come from the germline V gene (reference sequence). The CDR3 extends over 13 amino acids. CDR3 sequence reads: CASSNRGDYGYTF. In DNA form, the CDR3 reads TGTGCCAGTTCAAACAGGGGAGACTATGGCTACACCTTC.

The chain has TRBV30 and TRBJ1-2, with D perhaps TRBD1 (5 bases). This CDR3 is built from 14 residues. CDR1 and CDR2 (germline): GTSNPN, SVGIG (reference sequence). The V end lost 3 bases, the J end lost 5 bases, and 16 bases lay between the germline ends. The CDR3 region is CAWSPTGLGYGYTF. CDR3 nucleotides: TGTGCCTGGAGCCCTACAGGTCTGGGGTATGGCTACACCTTC.

This chain connects TRBV6-6 to TRBJ2-2; no clear D. Germline V gene lookup returns CDR1 MNHNY and CDR2 SVGAGI (reference sequence). The CDR3 spans 15 residues. Trimming took off 0 bases at V and 1 base at J, with 6 bases between the two ends. CDR3 loop: CASSYSGLNTGELFF. The DNA of the CDR3 is TGTGCCAGCAGTTACTCGGGCTTGAACACCGGGGAGCTGTTTTTT.